A selection of T cell receptor beta chains follows, all from one sample in a study of cytomegalovirus exposure and HLA in healthy donors. Sequencing was performed with immunoSEQ multiplex PCR; in TCRdb, only in-frame clones are kept and a portion is missing. Its table lists 120,000 to 150,000 clones. The sequencing input was PBMCs. All receptors derive from a man between 35 and 55 years old in good health and CMV-seronegative. Each CDR3 is given with its conserved first and last residue. A D gene is named only where the DNA matches it firmly.

v_gene	j_gene	d_gene	CDR3aa	CDR3nt
TRBV2	TRBJ2-7	-	CASSPLPYEQYF	TGTGCCAGCAGTCCGCTACCCTACGAGCAGTACTTC
TRBV11-1	TRBJ2-1	TRBD2	CASSLKGGGSSYNEQFF	TGTGCCAGCAGCTTAAAAGGCGGGGGGAGCTCCTACAATGAGCAGTTCTTC
TRBV6-7	TRBJ1-6	TRBD1	CARNPRGDDSPLHF	TGTGCCAGAAATCCCAGGGGGGATGATTCACCCCTCCACTTT
TRBV7-3	TRBJ2-1	TRBD2	CASSPHSGGAFNEQFF	TGTGCCAGCAGTCCACATAGCGGGGGGGCCTTCAATGAGCAGTTCTTC
TRBV7-2	TRBJ2-7	-	CASSSSLYEQYF	TGTGCCAGCAGCTCGTCTCTCTACGAGCAGTACTTC
TRBV28	TRBJ1-1	-	CASSLGLGGRAFF	TGTGCCAGCAGTTTAGGGCTTGGAGGTAGAGCTTTCTTT
TRBV6-5	TRBJ1-1	-	CASRRDPNTEAFF	TGTGCCAGCAGACGGGATCCGAACACTGAAGCTTTCTTT
TRBV20-1	TRBJ1-2	-	CSATGYYGYTF	TGCAGCGCCACAGGGTACTATGGCTACACCTTC
TRBV27	TRBJ1-1	-	CASSPDFNTEAFF	TGTGCCAGCAGTCCCGACTTTAACACTGAAGCTTTCTTT
TRBV7-9	TRBJ1-5	TRBD1	CASSSQGGGNQPQHF	TGTGCCAGCAGCTCACAGGGGGGGGGAAATCAGCCCCAGCATTTT
TRBV6-5	TRBJ2-7	-	CASIPDGGRHEQYF	TGTGCCAGCATCCCCGACGGGGGAAGACATGAGCAGTACTTC
TRBV19	TRBJ2-7	TRBD1	CASSTRDSAYEQYF	TGTGCCAGTAGTACCCGGGACAGTGCCTACGAGCAGTACTTC
TRBV5-1	TRBJ2-7	TRBD1	CASSFTGTGYEQYF	TGCGCCAGCAGCTTTACCGGGACAGGGTACGAGCAGTACTTC
TRBV7-8	TRBJ2-7	TRBD1	CASSLSTGRNEQYF	TGTGCCAGCAGCTTATCGACAGGGCGCAACGAGCAGTACTTC
TRBV7-9	TRBJ1-1	TRBD1	CASSLALGQGDAFF	TGTGCCAGCAGCTTAGCTCTGGGACAGGGGGACGCTTTCTTT
TRBV5-1	TRBJ2-3	TRBD2	CASQPGLASTDTQYF	TGCGCCAGCCAACCGGGACTAGCGAGCACAGATACGCAGTATTTT
TRBV6-1	TRBJ2-7	TRBD1	CASSAGQGAISIYEQYF	TGTGCCAGCAGTGCGGGACAGGGGGCGATATCCATCTACGAGCAGTACTTC
TRBV5-6	TRBJ2-7	TRBD1	CASSSMNRGEQYF	TGTGCCAGCAGCTCAATGAACAGGGGCGAGCAGTACTTC
TRBV9	TRBJ2-7	TRBD1	CASSAGTGPYEQYF	TGTGCCAGCAGCGCCGGGACAGGGCCCTACGAGCAGTACTTC
TRBV11-3	TRBJ2-3	-	CASRLSGTDTQYF	TGTGCCAGCAGGCTGTCGGGCACAGATACGCAGTATTTT
TRBV12-5	TRBJ1-3	-	CASGLDRLASGNTIYF	TGTGCTAGTGGTTTGGACCGCCTAGCATCTGGAAACACCATATATTTT
TRBV28	TRBJ2-4	-	CASSLRSVVKNIQYF	TGTGCCAGCAGTTTACGCTCGGTGGTAAAAAACATTCAGTACTTC
TRBV2	TRBJ2-7	-	CASGQIYEQYF	TGTGCCAGCGGGCAGATTTACGAGCAGTACTTC
TRBV5-6	TRBJ1-2	-	CASSLGQEGYTF	TGTGCCAGCAGCTTGGGACAGGAGGGCTACACCTTC